A few counts support the clone carrying this TCR beta chain. Its antigen is unidentified. CDR3 length: 15 amino acids. Germline V gene sequence: CDR1 MNHNS, CDR2 SASEGT. Trimming cost V 1 base and J 1 base, with 10 bases left between them. These data originate in a study of vaccination and CD4 T cells after COVID-19. This sample's treatment: roughly nine-day PBMC culture with coronavirus spike peptide pools or control peptides (ViraFEST assay). CD4+ T cells that came from the unexposed donor were collected before the COVID-19 pandemic (2011-2018). Oncomine TCR Beta short-read sequencing was applied to DNA from cultured CD4+ T cells. Scientists extracted genomic DNA from CD4+ T cells grown in culture. MiXCR was run by TCRdb on the PCR reads, yielding one entry per CDR3 protein. This table has about 9,100 distinct CDR3 sequences, less than 35% appearing once.

The sequenced sample consisted of CD4+ T cells from blood, cultured in vitro. V and J are TRBV6-1 and TRBJ1-2; D is ambiguous. This sequence was found in a human donor in good health. CDR3 nucleotides: TGTGCCAGCAGTGAAGAGGGCAGGCGTAACTATGGCTACACCTTC. This gives the protein CASSEEGRRNYGYTF.